This T cell receptor (beta chain) was sequenced in a study of T cell responses to AZD1222 COVID-19 vaccine. Study in general: Pooling covered second doses at about 4 or about 12 weeks. Study-level findings and limits: Just six or seven AZD1222 recipients tested seropositive at baseline.

The V gene lost 5 bases and the J gene lost 1 base, with 16 bases spanning the gap. CDR1 and CDR2 from the germline V gene are MNHEY and SMNVEV (reference sequence). This CDR3 is 16 amino acids long. As to this clone: What it recognizes is unknown.

Clones were read by immunoSEQ multiplex PCR, and TCRdb kept only the in-frame ones, dropping some. Found here are 150,000 to 180,000 clones, roughly 90% of them singletons; the top ten hold under 20%. The sequence came from an adult in good health. The input for sequencing was peripheral blood, taken on day 0 of AZD1222 vaccination. V is TRBV27 and J is TRBJ2-3; D is unclear. CDR3 residues: CASSLLRTDRTDTQYF. CDR3 bases: TGTGCCAGCAGTCTCCTCAGGACGGACCGCACAGATACGCAGTATTTT.